This T cell receptor beta chain was observed in a study of graft-versus-host responses after intestinal transplantation. Clones were sequenced by immunoSEQ multiplex PCR, and TCRdb holds only the in-frame ones, with some missing. The profile shows tens of thousands of clones, about 90% of them singletons. Remarks on this clone: Its antigen is currently unknown.

The CDR3 totals 18 residues. Trimming shortened V by 0 bases and J by 3 bases, and 15 bases separated the two germline ends. Germline V CDR1 and CDR2: MDHEN, SYDVKM. This TCR came from a human donor who received an intestinal transplant. The gene calls are TRBV28 and TRBJ1-6, with D unclear. The sample in question was unstimulated CD8+ T cells sorted from spleen or lymph node cells, obtained before intestinal transplant. The CDR3 DNA reads TGTGCCAGCAGTTTATGGCGATACAGTTCGCACTATAATTCACCCCTCCACTTT. Protein sequence: CASSLWRYSSHYNSPLHF. The complete variable domain, with remaining parts taken from reference TRBV28 and TRBJ1-6, reads DVKVTQSSRYLVKRTGEKVFLECVQDMDHENMFWYRQDPGLGLRLIYFSYDVKMKEKGDIPEGYSVSREKKERFSLILESASTNQTSMYLCASSLWRYSSHYNSPLHFGNGTRLTVT.